A single T cell receptor (beta chain) is shown here with its context. Its antigen remains unidentified. Only in-frame clones appear in the TCRdb table, and some are missing; sequencing was by immunoSEQ multiplex PCR. The repertoire includes more than 80,000 clones, roughly nine tenths of them detected once, and 1.4% to 1.5% sits in the top ten. Blood samples were obtained at baseline, cycle 4 day 1, and cycle 7 day 1. This record comes from a study of OX40 agonist ivuxolimab in advanced cancers. About the study: Prior anti-PD-1, anti-PD-L1 or anti-CTLA-4 therapy did not bar entry, and less than 50% had some.

Broader study findings: Expanded peripheral T cell antigen specificity was not determined. Part of the nonresponder group also had normalized T-cell clonal expansion that was low.

The sequence derives from an adult with an advanced solid tumor such as melanoma, head and neck, liver or kidney cancer. Sequenced material: CD4+ or CD8+ T cells sorted from blood, taken in a trial of the OX40 agonist ivuxolimab.

CDR3 nucleotide sequence: TGTGCCAGCAGTGTGTCACGGCCTGGGAATGAGCAGTTCTTC. Encoded protein: CASSVSRPGNEQFF. The rearrangement uses TRBV6-1 and TRBJ2-1, with no clear D. The CDR3 is 14 residues long. V was trimmed by 4 bases and J by 7 bases, leaving 14 bases between them. Germline V gives CDR1 MNHNS, CDR2 SASEGT.